This T cell receptor beta chain was captured in a study of shared clonotypes between healthy human individuals. Study-wide background: Each donor's CD8 memory used one plate, CD8 naive two, each CD4 subset three. Regarding the study as a whole: Represented diversity, genetic and exposure-history alike, was limited by few donors. Generation probabilities of non-shared clonotypes were lower (relative to those shared by all four donors). Naive subsets generally exceeded memory subsets in estimated richness.

TCRdb's copy holds only in-frame clones and misses some; the assay was immunoSEQ multiplex PCR. This table has about 380,000 clones, about 96% appearing once. The V and J ends lost 1 base and 4 bases respectively, with 2 bases between them. The CDR3 consists of 12 residues. Germline CDR1 KGHSH, CDR2 LQKENI. A remark on this clone: Its antigen is undetermined.

The sequenced material came from memory CD8+ T cells sorted from blood. Subset meaning: CD45RO+ cells pooled with CCR7-negative TemRA cells. This receptor was identified in a young man in good health. The chain links TRBV18 to TRBJ1-3; no clear D. The CDR3: CASSPLGNTIYF. The CDR3 nucleotides read TGTGCCAGCTCACCACTAGGAAACACCATATATTTT.